The rows below give T cell receptor beta chains drawn from one sample of a study of glioma-infiltrating T cells after dendritic cell vaccination. Clones were read by immunoSEQ multiplex PCR, and TCRdb kept only the in-frame ones, dropping some. The table has some 70,000 clones, around 86% seen once. The sequencing here drew on blood, taken before dendritic cell vaccination. The receptors were sampled from a human donor with glioblastoma. The CDR3 runs from the conserved cysteine through the conserved F or W. Fields, in order: J gene, D gene, clone size, V gene, CDR3 DNA, CDR3 protein. The D gene is left open where the match is weak. Size is stated for part of the rows, as once, few or many counts, or as a class when the clone is expanded.

>TRBJ2-7|TRBD1|NA|TRBV30
TGTGCCTGGAGCAGGACAGGGCTGGACGAGCAGTACTTC
CAWSRTGLDEQYF
>TRBJ2-7|TRBD1|few|TRBV10-3
TGTGCCATCAGTGATAGGGGGCACTACGAGCAGTACTTC
CAISDRGHYEQYF
>TRBJ2-6|NA|NA|TRBV30
TGTGCCTGGAGTGTACGGAGGAACAGGGCCGGGGCCAACGTCCTGACTTTC
CAWSVRRNRAGANVLTF
>TRBJ1-1|NA|NA|TRBV6-4
TGTGCCAGCAGTGACGACAGCGGGGGGGCCGGGTGCACCCTGAACACTGAAGCTTTCTTT
CASSDDSGGAGCTLNTEAFF
>TRBJ2-7|NA|NA|TRBV21-1
TGTGCCAGCAGCAAATCTCGGGGGGGCACACGCACAGAGCAGTACTTC
CASSKSRGGTRTEQYF
>TRBJ1-2|NA|NA|TRBV28
TGTGCCAGCAGTTTAAGCCGGGGGTATGGCTACACCTTC
CASSLSRGYGYTF
>TRBJ2-3|TRBD1|NA|TRBV5-1
TGCGCCAGCAGCTCTTTCGGACAGGGGGCCCCAGATACGCAGTATTTT
CASSSFGQGAPDTQYF
>TRBJ1-1|NA|NA|TRBV6-6
TGTGCCAGCAGTTACGGGGGACAGAACACTGAAGCTTTCTTT
CASSYGGQNTEAFF
>TRBJ1-4|NA|NA|TRBV19
TGTGCCAGTAACTTTGGCCAGGGTGAAAAACTGTTTTTT
CASNFGQGEKLFF
>TRBJ2-1|TRBD1|NA|TRBV5-1
TGCGCCAGCAGCTTGGGCGGGACAGGGTACAATGAGCAGTTCTTC
CASSLGGTGYNEQFF
>TRBJ1-2|NA|once|TRBV2
TGTGCCAGCAGTGGAACCGGGACACCTTCTAACTATGGCTACACCTTC
CASSGTGTPSNYGYTF
>TRBJ1-4|NA|NA|TRBV5-6
TGTGCCAGCAGCGCACAGGTAGGGGGTCGGGCTAATGAAAAACTGTTTTTT
CASSAQVGGRANEKLFF
>TRBJ1-1|NA|few|TRBV28
TGTGCCAGCAGTGGAGGGGAAGGCACTGAAGCTTTCTTT
CASSGGEGTEAFF
>TRBJ2-2|TRBD1|NA|TRBV5-1
TGCGCCAGCAGCTCCCCAAGACGGACAGGGATGAACACCGGGGAGCTGTTTTTT
CASSSPRRTGMNTGELFF
>TRBJ2-2|NA|NA|TRBV4-1
TGCGCCAGCAGCCAGGTCCCGGGCGGGGAGCTGTTTTTT
CASSQVPGGELFF
>TRBJ2-5|NA|few|TRBV5-1
TGCGCCAGCAGCACCGTGACTGGAGAGGAGACCCAGTACTTC
CASSTVTGEETQYF